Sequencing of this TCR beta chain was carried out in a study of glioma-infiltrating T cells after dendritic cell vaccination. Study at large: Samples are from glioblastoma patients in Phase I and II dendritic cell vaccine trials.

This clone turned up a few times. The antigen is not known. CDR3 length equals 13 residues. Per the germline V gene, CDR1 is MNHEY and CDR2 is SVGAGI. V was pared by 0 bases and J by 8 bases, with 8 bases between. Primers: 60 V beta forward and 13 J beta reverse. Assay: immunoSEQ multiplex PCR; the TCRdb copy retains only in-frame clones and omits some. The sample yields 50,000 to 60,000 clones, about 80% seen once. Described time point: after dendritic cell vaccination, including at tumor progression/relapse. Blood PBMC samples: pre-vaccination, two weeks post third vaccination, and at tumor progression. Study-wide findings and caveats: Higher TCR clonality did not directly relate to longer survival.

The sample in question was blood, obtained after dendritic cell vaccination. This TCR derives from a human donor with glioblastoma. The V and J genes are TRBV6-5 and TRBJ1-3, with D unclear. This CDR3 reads CASSYSLADTIYF. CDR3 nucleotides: TGTGCCAGCAGTTACTCGCTGGCGGACACCATATATTTT.